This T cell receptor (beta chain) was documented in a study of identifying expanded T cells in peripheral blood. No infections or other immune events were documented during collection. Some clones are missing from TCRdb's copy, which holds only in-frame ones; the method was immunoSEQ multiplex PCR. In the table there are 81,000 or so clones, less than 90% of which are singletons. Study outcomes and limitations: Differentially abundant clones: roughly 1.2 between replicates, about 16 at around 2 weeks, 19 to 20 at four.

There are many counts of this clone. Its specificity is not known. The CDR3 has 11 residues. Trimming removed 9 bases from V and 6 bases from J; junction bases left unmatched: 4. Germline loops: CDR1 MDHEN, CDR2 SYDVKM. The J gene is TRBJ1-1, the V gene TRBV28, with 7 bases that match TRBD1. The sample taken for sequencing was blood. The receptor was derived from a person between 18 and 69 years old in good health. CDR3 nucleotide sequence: TGTGCCAGTCAGGGGGGCGCTGAAGCTTTCTTT. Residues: CASQGGAEAFF.